This is a list of T cell receptor beta chains from one sample in a study of T cell repertoires in cytomegalovirus infection. TCRdb passed the reads through MiXCR, listing each CDR3 protein once. Here the sample spans some 170,000 distinct CDR3 sequences, roughly 15% being singletons. The sequenced material came from CD8+ T cells from PBMCs. The receptor set was obtained from a human donor in good health (CMV status not recorded). Some clones in this sample may be carry-over from other donors' samples. Both conserved end residues are part of each CDR3.

>TRBJ2-7|TRBV28
CASREWTSGAYEQYF
>TRBJ2-7|TRBV7-6
CASSYGQGRGYEQYF
>TRBJ2-3|TRBV5-4
CASSLEGARGTDTQYF
>TRBJ1-3|TRBV7-6
CASSLPTGDSGNTIYF
>TRBJ2-1|TRBV12-5
CASGLYPNEQFF
>TRBJ2-1|TRBV7-2
CASSGTLVSSYNEQFF
>TRBJ2-5|TRBV7-2
CASSSPTPGTEETQYF
>TRBJ2-1|TRBV7-4
CASSSPLPGLAGGRSYNEQFF
>TRBJ1-1|TRBV7-2
CASTPLDGKGAFF
>TRBJ2-7|TRBV6-2/TRBV6-3
CASSPIGTVYEQYF
>TRBJ2-1|TRBV4-3
CASSPGTSGGIYNEQFF
>TRBJ2-7|TRBV6-5
CASSIGWGSYEQYF
>TRBJ1-1|TRBV19
CASSIVTMNTEAFF
>TRBJ1-4|TRBV7-8
CASSALQGSTNEKLFF
>TRBJ1-2|TRBV30
CAWSVQWQGIGYTF
>TRBJ1-2|TRBV7-2
CASSPAGDRLNYGYTF
>TRBJ1-4|TRBV7-2
CASSLGQANEKLFF
>TRBJ1-3|TRBV12-3/TRBV12-4
CASTSLGTGNTIYF
>TRBJ1-1|TRBV7-9
CAAAPKYQSNTEAFF
>TRBJ1-2|TRBV10-3
CAISKKTGRYGYTF
>TRBJ1-3|TRBV7-2
CASSRGRESSGNTIYF
>TRBJ2-7|TRBV12-3/TRBV12-4
CASSFRDRFFEQYF
>TRBJ1-1|TRBV7-2
CASSLGQGFEAFF